Following are 20 T cell receptor beta chains from one sample sequenced in a study of identical twins. TCRdb re-derived calls from the 5' RACE reads in MiXCR, one entry per CDR3 protein. The sample includes around 550,000 distinct CDR3 sequences, roughly 15% of them seen just once. These data also formed part of another study, on yellow fever vaccine responses in identical twins.

Sequencing was carried out using CD4+ T cells sorted from blood. These receptors were taken from a woman aged 18-30 years in good health.

This clonotype was observed a single time. The rearrangement uses TRBV6-5 and TRBJ2-5, with 9 bases lining up with TRBD2. CDR1 is MNHEY, CDR2 SVGAGI, per germline. The ends lost 5 bases at V and 5 bases at J; junction bases unmatched: 9. This CDR3 comprises 15 residues. Written as DNA, the CDR3 is TGTGCCAGCAGTCCAACGGGACTAGCTGGGGAGACCCAGTACTTC. It codes for CASSPTGLAGETQYF.

Only a few counts were recorded for this clonotype. Here the CDR3 reads CASSARRFSGSGFGELFF. The CDR3 DNA is TGTGCCAGCAGCGCCCGTAGATTTAGCGGGTCGGGCTTTGGGGAGCTGTTTTTT. V usage is TRBV7-8 and J usage is TRBJ2-2, with 7 bases that match TRBD2. CDR1 and CDR2 from the germline V gene are SGHVS and FQNEAQ. The CDR3 sequence is 18 residues long. The J segment lost 8 bases and the V segment lost 5 bases, leaving 20 bases of the junction unmatched.

V and J are TRBV24-1 and TRBJ2-1; 9 nucleotides match TRBD1. This CDR3 spans 17 amino acids. Germline V gene data show CDR1 as KGHDR and CDR2 as SFDVKD. V shed 4 bases and J 6 bases; nucleotides not matched to a gene: 12. CDR3 loop: CATSDPTPGTGFNEQFF. The CDR3, as DNA: TGTGCCACCAGTGACCCAACCCCCGGGACAGGGTTCAATGAGCAGTTCTTC.

This clonotype came up a few times. The chain carries TRBV5-8 and TRBJ1-5; D unresolved. Trimming left V 0 bases short and J 2 bases short, with 9 bases between. This CDR3 is built from 15 residues. Per germline, CDR1 SGHTS and CDR2 YDEGEE. CDR3 in DNA: TGTGCCAGCAGCTTGGCGGGGAAAGGCAATCAGCCCCAGCATTTT. Translation gives CASSLAGKGNQPQHF.

This clonotype was picked up a small number of times. The V call is TRBV29-1, the J call TRBJ2-3, with D possibly TRBD2 on 5 matching bases. Trimming removed 4 bases at V and 1 base at J, with 9 bases between. CDR1 is SQVTM, CDR2 ANQGSEA, per germline. The CDR3 spans 13 residues. The CDR3 sequence: CSVVGSGTDTQYF. The CDR3 nucleotides read TGCAGCGTTGTGGGTAGCGGCACAGATACGCAGTATTTT.

This rearrangement joins TRBV29-1 to TRBJ2-5; 11 bases line up with TRBD2. V lost 6 bases, J lost 1 base, and 1 base stayed unmatched. Germline V gene lookup returns CDR1 SQVTM and CDR2 ANQGSEA. The CDR3 is 13 residues long. CDR3 sequence (DNA): TGCAGCGTGGGACTAGCGGTCCAAGAGACCCAGTACTTC. Its translation is CSVGLAVQETQYF.

This clonotype was seen only a few times. V gene TRBV4-1 combines with J gene TRBJ2-3; D gene uncertain. Germline V gene lookup returns CDR1 MGHRA and CDR2 YSYEKL. The V end lost 4 bases, the J end lost 4 bases, and 12 bases lay between the germline ends. CDR3 length: 14 residues. The CDR3 coding sequence is TGCGCCAGCAGCCTCCCCGGACCGGCAGATACGCAGTATTTT. Encoded protein: CASSLPGPADTQYF.

This clonotype was seen many times. V is TRBV25-1 and J is TRBJ2-1; 14 positions match TRBD2. The germline V gene encodes CDR1 MGHDK and CDR2 SYGVNS. The V segment lost 6 bases and the J segment 2 bases; nucleotides outside the gene matches: 3. This CDR3 region has 16 residues. Here the CDR3 DNA reads TGTGCCAGCAGCGGACTAGCGGGAGGAGCCTACAATGAGCAGTTCTTC. It yields the protein CASSGLAGGAYNEQFF.

The V call is TRBV20-1, the J call TRBJ2-7; tentatively, D is TRBD2 (5 bases). V lost 1 base and J 2 bases, leaving 9 bases between the germline ends. Germline V lookup: CDR1 DFQATT, CDR2 SNEGSKA (reference sequence). The CDR3 length is 13 residues. This chain's CDR3 is CSARVGLTYEQYF. CDR3 sequence (DNA): TGCAGTGCTAGAGTAGGACTCACCTACGAGCAGTACTTC.

The chain couples TRBV6-1 to TRBJ2-1, with D unclear. Trimming took 4 bases from V and 3 from J, leaving 7 bases between them. This CDR3 contains 13 residues. Looked up from germline, CDR1 is MNHNS and CDR2 is SASEGT. CDR3 coding DNA: TGTGCCAGCAGTGCGGGCCTCTACAATGAGCAGTTCTTC. Translating it yields CASSAGLYNEQFF.

This clonotype was counted a few times. This chain connects TRBV6-5 to TRBJ2-2, with TRBD2 matching over 8 bases. This CDR3 has 16 residues. V gave up 0 bases and J gave up 7 bases; unmatched junction bases: 7. Looked up from germline, CDR1 is MNHEY and CDR2 is SVGAGI. CDR3 loop: CASSYSKAGVNGELFF. DNA for the CDR3: TGTGCCAGCAGTTACTCGAAAGCGGGGGTTAACGGGGAGCTGTTTTTT.

This clonotype came up a few times. This chain joins TRBV5-1 and TRBJ2-2; D may be TRBD1 (5 bases). Trimming cost V 4 bases and J 5 bases, with 21 bases left between them. Germline CDR1 reads SGHRS; CDR2 reads YFSETQ. This CDR3 spans 17 amino acids. The CDR3 DNA follows: TGCGCCAGCAGCGTAGGACACACACCAGAAGTAACCGGGGAGCTGTTTTTT. Translation gives CASSVGHTPEVTGELFF.

This clonotype was detected only a few times. The CDR3 coding sequence is TGTGCCAGCAGTTTAGGGTCAGGGGTTTACAATCAGCCCCAGCATTTT. Protein sequence: CASSLGSGVYNQPQHF. The chain has TRBV12-3 or TRBV12-4 and TRBJ1-5; D perhaps matches TRBD1 (6 bases). The CDR3 has 16 amino acids. The V and J ends lost 1 base and 3 bases respectively, with 13 bases between them.

This CDR3 reads CSVRGGRGGLVDTQYF. For the CDR3, the DNA is TGCAGCGTGAGAGGGGGCAGAGGGGGCTTGGTCGATACGCAGTATTTT. The gene calls are TRBV29-1 and TRBJ2-3; 7 bases are shared with TRBD1. With V trimmed by 6 bases and J by 6 bases, 18 bases remained unmatched. From germline, CDR1 is SQVTM and CDR2 ANQGSEA. The CDR3 length is 16 residues.

This clonotype was detected ten times or more. V is TRBV5-1 and J is TRBJ1-1; TRBD1 aligns across 9 bases. In germline, CDR1 is SGHRS, CDR2 YFSETQ. With V trimmed by 4 bases and J by 0 bases, 13 bases remained unmatched. This CDR3 spans 18 amino acids. Here the CDR3 reads CASSPPGTGSFMNTEAFF. The CDR3 nucleotides read TGCGCCAGCAGCCCGCCCGGGACAGGGAGTTTCATGAACACTGAAGCTTTCTTT. The full variable domain, its missing parts supplied by reference TRBV5-1 and TRBJ1-1, is KAGVTQTPRYLIKTRGQQVTLSCSPISGHRSVSWYQQTPGQGLQFLFEYFSETQRNKGNFPGRFSGRQFSNSRSEMNVSTLELGDSALYLCASSPPGTGSFMNTEAFFGQGTRLTVV.

V and J are TRBV5-1 and TRBJ1-5, with D tentatively TRBD1 (5 bases). CDR3 length: 14 amino acids. Trimming shortened V by 4 bases and J by 7 bases, and 15 bases separated the two germline ends. The V gene's germline CDR1 is SGHRS and CDR2 YFSETQ. CDR3 sequence reads: CASSLDSPYQPQHF. In nucleotides, the CDR3 is TGCGCCAGCAGCCTCGACAGTCCCTACCAGCCCCAGCATTTT.

Only a few counts were recorded for this clonotype. V is TRBV6-5 and J is TRBJ2-2; D possibly corresponds to TRBD1 (6 bases). Germline CDR1 is MNHEY and CDR2 is SVGAGI. V was pared by 4 bases and J by 6 bases, with 15 bases between. The CDR3 length is 15 residues. The DNA of the CDR3 is TGTGCCAGCAGTTCAACCCGGGCAGGGGCCGGGGAGCTGTTTTTT. This translates into CASSSTRAGAGELFF.

The chain couples TRBV10-2 to TRBJ2-2; 8 nucleotides agree with TRBD1. Germline trimming cut 6 bases from V and 3 bases from J; bases unmatched to any gene: 3. The germline V gene encodes CDR1 WSHSY and CDR2 SAAADI. The CDR3 is made up of 14 amino acids. The CDR3 sequence: CASRPGGYTGELFF. DNA for the CDR3: TGCGCCAGCAGGCCAGGGGGCTACACCGGGGAGCTGTTTTTT.

This clonotype has a handful of counts. The chain employs TRBV14 and TRBJ2-7; perhaps TRBD1 as D (5 bases). The V gene lost 4 bases and the J gene lost 0 bases, with 13 bases spanning the gap. Per the germline V gene, CDR1 is SGHDN and CDR2 is FVKESK. CDR3 length equals 15 residues. The CDR3 nucleotides read TGTGCCAGCAGCCCACTCTGGGGCCCCTCCTACGAGCAGTACTTC. Protein product: CASSPLWGPSYEQYF.

The genes are TRBV9 and TRBJ2-1; 14 nucleotides line up with TRBD2. Germline V gives CDR1 SGDLS, CDR2 YYNGEE. The CDR3 runs to 15 residues. The trim removed 0 bases at V and 9 bases at J, leaving 2 bases unmatched. The CDR3 spells CASSVVTSGRVEQFF. CDR3 DNA: TGTGCCAGCAGCGTAGTGACTAGCGGGAGGGTTGAGCAGTTCTTC.